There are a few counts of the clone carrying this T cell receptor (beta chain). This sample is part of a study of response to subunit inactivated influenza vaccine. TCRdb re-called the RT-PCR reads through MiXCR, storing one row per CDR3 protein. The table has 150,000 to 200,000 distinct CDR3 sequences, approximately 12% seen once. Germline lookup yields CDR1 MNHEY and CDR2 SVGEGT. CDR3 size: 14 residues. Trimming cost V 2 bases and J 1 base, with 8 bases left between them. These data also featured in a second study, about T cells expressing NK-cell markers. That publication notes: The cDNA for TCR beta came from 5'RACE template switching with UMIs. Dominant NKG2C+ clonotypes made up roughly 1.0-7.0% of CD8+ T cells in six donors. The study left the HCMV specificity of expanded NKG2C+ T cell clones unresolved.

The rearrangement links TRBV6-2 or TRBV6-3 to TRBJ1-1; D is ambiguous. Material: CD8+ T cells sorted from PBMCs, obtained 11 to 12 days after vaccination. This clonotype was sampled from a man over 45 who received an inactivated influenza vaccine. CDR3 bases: TGTGCCAGCAGTTACGGACCGCCGAACACTGAAGCTTTCTTT. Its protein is CASSYGPPNTEAFF.